The 32 T cell receptor beta chains listed next were all sequenced from one sample in a study of identical twins. TCRdb redid the calling of the 5' RACE reads with MiXCR, one entry per CDR3 protein. Of around 160,000 distinct CDR3 sequences listed, 3.5% are singletons. Sequenced input: memory T cells sorted from blood. The origin of the receptors is a man between 18 and 35 years old in good health.

This clonotype was counted at least ten times. The chain combines TRBV5-1 with TRBJ1-5; D possibly corresponds to TRBD1 (5 bases). V gave up 1 base and J gave up 0 bases, with 8 bases separating them. Germline CDR1 and CDR2: SGHRS and YFSETQ. CDR3 length: 15 amino acids. The CDR3 nucleotides read TGCGCCAGCAGCTTGACAGGAGATAGCAATCAGCCCCAGCATTTT. Translated, it gives CASSLTGDSNQPQHF.

This clonotype was seen many times. The chain carries TRBV29-1 and TRBJ2-1, with D perhaps matching TRBD2 (6 bases). This CDR3 region has 13 residues. With 4 bases removed from V and 9 bases from J, the gap between germline ends came to 16 bases. The germline V gene has CDR1 SQVTM and CDR2 ANQGSEA. The CDR3 is CSVVGLRSVEQFF. The CDR3 nucleotides are TGCAGCGTTGTGGGACTCCGATCGGTTGAGCAGTTCTTC.

This clonotype occurred many times. V usage is TRBV29-1 and J usage is TRBJ2-1; tentatively, D is TRBD2 (5 bases). The CDR3 is 13 residues long. Germline CDR1 SQVTM, CDR2 ANQGSEA. Trimming shortened V by 6 bases and J by 7 bases, and 16 bases separated the two germline ends. In DNA form, the CDR3 reads TGCAGCGTCGAGCCGGGATCCGGGAATGAGCAGTTCTTC. This encodes CSVEPGSGNEQFF.

Ten or more counts support this clonotype. This chain joins TRBV12-3 or TRBV12-4 and TRBJ1-3, with D possibly being TRBD1 (5 bases). V lost 3 bases, J lost 4 bases, and 7 bases lay in between. The CDR3 consists of 13 residues. The CDR3 bases are TGTGCCAGCAGTTTGAGGGGAGGAAACACCATATATTTT. Translating it yields CASSLRGGNTIYF.

Ten or more counts support this clonotype. The DNA for the CDR3 is TGTGCCAGCAGTTTAGCGCAAGGACAGGGGGAATACTTC. Translation gives CASSLAQGQGEYF. The V gene is TRBV12-3 or TRBV12-4, the J gene TRBJ2-5, with 10 nucleotides matching TRBD1. Trimming took 0 bases from V and 14 from J; bases not matched to a gene: 6. The CDR3 covers 13 residues.

In its sample, this clonotype was seen many times. The J gene is TRBJ1-6, the V gene TRBV25-1; D not resolved. The V end lost 1 base, the J end lost 9 bases, and 7 bases lay between the germline ends. The CDR3 runs 13 residues. Germline V gives CDR1 MGHDK, CDR2 SYGVNS. CDR3 in amino acids: CASSELGGSPLHF. For the CDR3, the DNA is TGTGCCAGCAGTGAATTGGGAGGTTCACCCCTCCACTTT. The full variable domain, rest sourced from reference TRBV25-1 and TRBJ1-6, is EADIYQTPRYLVIGTGKKITLECSQTMGHDKMYWYQQDPGMELHLIHYSYGVNSTEKGDLSSESTVSRIRTEHFPLTLESARPSHTSQYLCASSELGGSPLHFGNGTRLTVT.

Many counts were recorded for this clonotype. The V gene is TRBV5-1, the J gene TRBJ2-3; D call uncertain. V was shortened by 0 bases and J by 2 bases, with 10 bases between the two germline ends. The CDR3 loop spans 15 amino acids. Germline V gives CDR1 SGHRS, CDR2 YFSETQ. This CDR3 is CASSLALGFTDTQYF. The DNA for the CDR3 is TGCGCCAGCAGCTTGGCTCTGGGCTTCACAGATACGCAGTATTTT.

This clonotype was seen ten or more times. The rearrangement joins TRBV4-3 to TRBJ2-5; 8 bases fit TRBD2. The length of the CDR3 is 16 residues. The ends lost 4 bases at V and 3 bases at J; junction bases unmatched: 10. Germline V CDR1 and CDR2: LGHNA, YSLEER. This CDR3 reads CASSLSRGGGEETQYF. CDR3 coding DNA: TGCGCCAGCAGCCTCTCCCGGGGGGGAGGGGAAGAGACCCAGTACTTC.

This clonotype showed up many times. The V gene is TRBV20-1, the J gene TRBJ2-4; 11 nucleotides line up with TRBD2. V shed 5 bases and J 0 bases; nucleotides not matched to a gene: 12. The CDR3 consists of 18 residues. In germline, CDR1 is DFQATT, CDR2 SNEGSKA (reference sequence). DNA of the CDR3: TGCAGTGCTCCGGAGTGGGCTAGCGGGAGGCTAGCCAAAAACATTCAGTACTTC. It encodes CSAPEWASGRLAKNIQYF.

This clonotype was seen at least ten times. J is TRBJ1-4 and V is TRBV7-9; 9 bases agree with TRBD1. CDR1 SEHNR and CDR2 FQNEAQ come from the germline V gene (reference sequence). The junction had 4 bases not matched to a gene; V was cut back by 5 bases and J by 3 bases. The CDR3 runs 15 residues. The CDR3 DNA reads TGTGCCAGCAGCGCGTGGGACAGGGCTAATGAAAAACTGTTTTTT. Translated, it gives CASSAWDRANEKLFF.

This clonotype came up many times. V is TRBV4-1 and J is TRBJ1-1; D is uncertain. The CDR3 totals 15 residues. Trimming stripped 1 base from V and 0 bases from J, with 9 bases between. Germline V gene data show CDR1 as MGHRA and CDR2 as YSYEKL. The CDR3 bases are TGCGCCAGCAGCCAAGTTGCAGATATGAACACTGAAGCTTTCTTT. Translated, it gives CASSQVADMNTEAFF.

This clonotype was observed many times. The chain uses TRBV7-6 and TRBJ2-3, with unresolved D. The CDR3 contains 16 residues. V was clipped by 1 base and J by 9 bases, with 20 bases between them. From germline, CDR1 is SGHVS and CDR2 FNYEAQ. The CDR3: CASSLVLPSTPSTQYF. For the CDR3, the DNA is TGTGCCAGCAGCTTAGTTCTGCCTTCGACTCCTTCGACGCAGTATTTT.

This clonotype was counted at least ten times. The genes are TRBV30 and TRBJ2-5, with 10 bases lining up with TRBD2. V lost 0 bases and J lost 3; bases outside the gene matches: 4. Germline lookup yields CDR1 GTSNPN and CDR2 SVGIG (reference sequence). CDR3 length equals 15 residues. The CDR3 reads CAWSVLAGTKETQYF. The CDR3 coding sequence is TGTGCCTGGAGTGTACTAGCGGGGACCAAAGAGACCCAGTACTTC.

The V and J genes are TRBV6-1 and TRBJ2-3; possibly TRBD1 for D (8 bases). Trimming took 2 bases from V and 0 from J, leaving 12 bases between them. This CDR3 region has 16 residues. CDR1 MNHNS and CDR2 SASEGT come from the germline V gene. CDR3: CASSEYRGGSTDTQYF. In DNA form, the CDR3 reads TGTGCCAGCAGTGAATACAGGGGGGGGAGCACAGATACGCAGTATTTT.

This clonotype occurred many times. V and J are TRBV6-5 and TRBJ2-7, with no clear D. Germline CDR1 and CDR2: MNHEY and SVGAGI. Trimming removed 4 bases from V and 0 bases from J, with 13 bases in between. This CDR3 contains 15 residues. CDR3 in DNA: TGTGCCAGCAGTTCCTCCCGCCTACACTCCTACGAGCAGTACTTC. Its protein is CASSSSRLHSYEQYF.

This clonotype was observed at least ten times. The chain has TRBV7-6 and TRBJ1-3; 7 nucleotides agree with TRBD1. V was pared by 2 bases and J by 3 bases, with 4 bases of the junction left unmatched. CDR3 length equals 15 residues. Germline V gene data show CDR1 as SGHVS and CDR2 as FNYEAQ. CDR3 bases: TGTGCCAGCAGCTTACAGGGGGGGCGTGGAAACACCATATATTTT. Translation gives CASSLQGGRGNTIYF. Based on the CDR3 plus reference TRBV7-6 and TRBJ1-3, the full variable domain is GAGVSQSPRYKVTKRGQDVALRCDPISGHVSLYWYRQALGQGPEFLTYFNYEAQQDKSGLPNDRFSAERPEGSISTLTIQRTEQRDSAMYRCASSLQGGRGNTIYFGEGSWLTVV.

This clonotype was observed many times. The V call is TRBV6-5, the J call TRBJ2-2, with 8 nucleotides matching TRBD1. The CDR3 consists of 18 residues. The germline V gene encodes CDR1 MNHEY and CDR2 SVGAGI. With V trimmed by 0 bases and J by 4 bases, 10 bases remained unmatched. As DNA, the CDR3 is TGTGCCAGCAGTTACTCGCCCCCCAGGGGGCTCGGCACCGGGGAGCTGTTTTTT. Its protein product is CASSYSPPRGLGTGELFF.

In this sample, this clonotype turned up many times. The chain is built from TRBV3-1 and TRBJ2-1, with D unclear. CDR1 and CDR2 (germline): LGHDT, YNNKEL (reference sequence). CDR3 length: 14 residues. Trimming took off 5 bases at V and 3 bases at J, with 11 bases between the two ends. The CDR3 loop is CASSAGRLYNEQFF. CDR3 nucleotide sequence: TGTGCCAGCAGCGCAGGACGTCTCTACAATGAGCAGTTCTTC.

This clonotype was seen many times. This chain joins TRBV6-2 or TRBV6-3 and TRBJ2-7; D may match TRBD1 or TRBD2 (6 bases each). The length of the CDR3 is 16 residues. Germline V gives CDR1 MNHEY, CDR2 SVGEGT. V gave up 4 bases and J gave up 1 base, with 17 bases separating them. The CDR3 nucleotides read TGTGCCAGCAGTTCTGTCGCGGGACACATGTCCTACGAGCAGTACTTC. This translates into CASSSVAGHMSYEQYF.

This clonotype was picked up many times. The chain has TRBV11-3 and TRBJ2-1; D is ambiguous. The length of the CDR3 is 15 residues. Trimming pared 6 bases from V and 8 bases from J, leaving 20 bases between. Germline CDR1 is SGHNT and CDR2 is YENEEA. In nucleotides, the CDR3 is TGTGCCAGCAGTACCACTCGAACCAACGTGGATGAGCAGTTCTTC. This encodes CASSTTRTNVDEQFF.

This clonotype was seen many times. This chain connects TRBV29-1 to TRBJ2-3; D is tentatively TRBD1 or TRBD2 (5 bases each). Trimming removed 6 bases from V and 4 bases from J, with 11 bases in between. This CDR3 comprises 12 residues. Germline assignment: CDR1 SQVTM and CDR2 ANQGSEA. The CDR3 coding sequence is TGCAGCGTCGGACTGGGGGCAGATACGCAGTATTTT. This translates into CSVGLGADTQYF.

This clonotype was seen many times. This chain joins TRBV28 and TRBJ2-1; D perhaps matches TRBD2 (5 bases). Germline V gene sequence: CDR1 MDHEN, CDR2 SYDVKM. V lost 3 bases to trimming and J lost 3 bases, with 12 bases between them. The CDR3 loop spans 15 amino acids. Written as DNA, the CDR3 is TGTGCCAGCAGTTTTGTGGGAGCAGGCTACAATGAGCAGTTCTTC. Protein sequence: CASSFVGAGYNEQFF.

This clonotype was seen at least ten times. The rearrangement joins TRBV28 to TRBJ1-2; perhaps TRBD1 as D (6 bases). In germline, CDR1 is MDHEN, CDR2 SYDVKM. V dropped 6 bases and J dropped 5 bases, with 16 bases sitting between them. The CDR3 runs to 14 residues. This chain's CDR3 is CASSLGQKGYGYTF. The CDR3 DNA reads as TGTGCCAGCAGCCTTGGACAGAAGGGGTATGGCTACACCTTC.

This clonotype has ten or more counts. This chain joins TRBV11-2 and TRBJ2-1; D remains unclear. The CDR3 is made up of 15 amino acids. Germline CDR1 reads SGHAT; CDR2 reads FQNNGV. V lost 3 bases to trimming and J lost 0 bases, with 9 bases between them. The CDR3, as DNA: TGTGCCAGCAGCTTTATTTGGGGCTCCTACAATGAGCAGTTCTTC. Amino acids: CASSFIWGSYNEQFF. Using reference TRBV11-2 and TRBJ2-1 for the parts outside the CDR3, the full variable domain is EAGVAQSPRYKIIEKRQSVAFWCNPISGHATLYWYQQILGQGPKLLIQFQNNGVVDDSQLPKDRFSAERLKGVDSTLKIQPAKLEDSAVYLCASSFIWGSYNEQFFGPGTRLTVL.

This clonotype was counted at least ten times. The chain is built from TRBV20-1 and TRBJ2-5; the match to TRBD2 covers 12 bases. CDR3 length: 16 amino acids. V was pared by 4 bases and J by 4 bases, with 10 bases of the junction left unmatched. Germline V gene data show CDR1 as DFQATT and CDR2 as SNEGSKA (reference sequence). CDR3 sequence: CSATQTSGSRGETQYF. CDR3 bases: TGCAGTGCTACTCAGACTAGCGGGAGTAGAGGAGAGACCCAGTACTTC.

This clonotype was observed at least ten times. The genes are TRBV20-1 and TRBJ1-6, with 9 bases aligning to TRBD1. Germline CDR1 DFQATT, CDR2 SNEGSKA (reference sequence). Trimming at V came to 6 bases and at J to 1 base, leaving 7 bases not matched to a gene. The CDR3 is made up of 16 amino acids. CDR3 bases: TGCAGTGCAGTGACAGGGGGAACATCCTATAATTCACCCCTCCACTTT. It yields the protein CSAVTGGTSYNSPLHF.

This clonotype was observed a handful of times. The rearrangement joins TRBV12-3 or TRBV12-4 to TRBJ1-3; D unresolved. With 6 bases removed from V and 0 bases from J, the gap between germline ends came to 12 bases. The CDR3 is made up of 15 amino acids. This chain's CDR3 is CASRYGVSSGNTIYF. CDR3 bases: TGTGCCAGCAGGTATGGGGTATCCTCTGGAAACACCATATATTTT.

This clonotype was picked up many times. The J gene is TRBJ2-3, the V gene TRBV10-3; unclear D gene. The CDR3 totals 15 residues. Looked up from germline, CDR1 is ENHRY and CDR2 is SYGVKD. The ends were cut back, 0 bases at V and 2 bases at J, with 9 bases in the middle. The CDR3 sequence: CAISESAANTDTQYF. The CDR3 DNA sequence: TGTGCCATCAGTGAGTCTGCCGCCAACACAGATACGCAGTATTTT.

This clonotype was observed many times. The chain recombines TRBV4-2 with TRBJ1-5; tentatively, D is TRBD1 (5 bases). This CDR3 is built from 13 residues. Per the germline V gene, CDR1 is LGHNA and CDR2 is YNFKEQ. Trimming stripped 5 bases from V and 5 bases from J, with 10 bases between. CDR3: CASSWGEDQPQHF. The CDR3 region has the DNA TGTGCCAGCAGCTGGGGGGAGGATCAGCCCCAGCATTTT.

There are many counts of this clonotype. This chain links TRBV11-2 with TRBJ2-1, with TRBD1 identical over 8 bases. J was trimmed by 8 bases and V by 5 bases; bases with no gene match: 11. The CDR3 covers 15 residues. Germline CDR1 SGHAT, CDR2 FQNNGV. The CDR3 reads CASSPRQGRGHEQFF. CDR3 DNA: TGTGCCAGCAGCCCCCGACAGGGGCGGGGACATGAGCAGTTCTTC. Based on the CDR3 plus reference TRBV11-2 and TRBJ2-1, the full variable domain is EAGVAQSPRYKIIEKRQSVAFWCNPISGHATLYWYQQILGQGPKLLIQFQNNGVVDDSQLPKDRFSAERLKGVDSTLKIQPAKLEDSAVYLCASSPRQGRGHEQFFGPGTRLTVL.

This clonotype was counted many times. The gene calls are TRBV4-3 and TRBJ2-1; no clear D gene. The CDR3 loop spans 15 amino acids. Germline-derived CDR1 and CDR2 are LGHNA and YSLEER. Trimming stripped 0 bases from V and 10 bases from J, with 16 bases between. CDR3 nucleotides: TGCGCCAGCAGCCAAGAACGAACCTCCCTGATGGAGCAGTTCTTC. The encoded protein is CASSQERTSLMEQFF.

The chain recombines TRBV7-8 with TRBJ2-5, with D possibly being TRBD2 (5 bases). Trimming took 2 bases from V and 5 from J, leaving 21 bases between them. There are 17 residues in the CDR3. Germline loops: CDR1 SGHVS, CDR2 FQNEAQ. CDR3 in DNA: TGTGCCAGCAGCTTATTAATGGCGGGCCTCCGTCGGGAGACCCAGTACTTC. Its translation is CASSLLMAGLRRETQYF.